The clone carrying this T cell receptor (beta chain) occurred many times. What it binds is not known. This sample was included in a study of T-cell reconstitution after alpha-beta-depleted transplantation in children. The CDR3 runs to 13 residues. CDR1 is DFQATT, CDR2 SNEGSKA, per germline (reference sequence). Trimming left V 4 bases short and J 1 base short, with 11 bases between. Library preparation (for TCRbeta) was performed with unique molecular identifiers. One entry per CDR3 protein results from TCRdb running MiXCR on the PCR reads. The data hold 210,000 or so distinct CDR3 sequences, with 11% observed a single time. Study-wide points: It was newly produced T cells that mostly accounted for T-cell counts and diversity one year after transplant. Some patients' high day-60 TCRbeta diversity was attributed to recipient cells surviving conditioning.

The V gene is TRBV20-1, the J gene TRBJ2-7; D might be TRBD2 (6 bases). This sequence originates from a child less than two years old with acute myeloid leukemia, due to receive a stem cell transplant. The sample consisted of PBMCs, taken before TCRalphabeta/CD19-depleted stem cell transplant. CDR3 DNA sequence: TGCAGTGCTATCGAGCGGGTTTCCTACGAGCAGTACTTC. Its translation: CSAIERVSYEQYF.